Listed here are 14 T cell receptor beta chains from one sample, sequenced in a study of blood T cell repertoires in COVID-19. This table comes from immunoSEQ multiplex PCR, and its TCRdb copy is limited to in-frame clones, with some not included. The sample holds approximately 300,000 clones, 85% seen once. Sequencing was performed on PBMCs or T cells enriched from blood (not recorded which). The receptor source for this set is a woman aged 25 to 39 who had been exposed to COVID-19.

V gene TRBV4-3 combines with J gene TRBJ1-1; TRBD1 is a possible D gene (5 bases). Germline-derived CDR1 and CDR2 are LGHNA and YSLEER. The CDR3 spans 13 residues. V was shortened by 4 bases and J by 3 bases, with 9 bases between the two germline ends. The CDR3 nucleotides read TGCGCCAGCAGCCCCGACAGATACACTGAAGCTTTCTTT. Translated: CASSPDRYTEAFF.

This chain joins TRBV2 and TRBJ1-4, with D maybe TRBD1 (5 bases). This CDR3 has 13 residues. The V and J ends lost 8 bases and 10 bases respectively, with 17 bases between them. CDR1 is SNHLY and CDR2 is FYNNEI in the germline V gene. The CDR3 protein is CASRELGVGKLFF. The DNA of the CDR3 is TGTGCCAGCCGGGAGCTGGGGGTTGGAAAACTGTTTTTT.

V gene TRBV5-1 combines with J gene TRBJ1-5; D is perhaps TRBD1 (5 bases). V dropped 0 bases and J dropped 0 bases, with 7 bases sitting between them. The CDR3 sequence is 15 residues long. Germline V gene sequence: CDR1 SGHRS, CDR2 YFSETQ. CDR3 sequence (DNA): TGCGCCAGCAGCTTGGAGGGGAATAGCAATCAGCCCCAGCATTTT. This codes for CASSLEGNSNQPQHF.

V gene TRBV5-1 combines with J gene TRBJ2-7, with 7 positions matching TRBD1. Per the germline V gene, CDR1 is SGHRS and CDR2 is YFSETQ. Trimming cost V 0 bases and J 5 bases; bases outside gene matches: 8. The CDR3 is 15 residues long. The CDR3 coding sequence is TGCGCCAGCAGCTTGGAGGCAGGGGGTGGGAACGAGCAGTACTTC. Translating gives CASSLEAGGGNEQYF.

The chain couples TRBV2 to TRBJ1-2; D gene uncertain. The CDR3 runs to 13 residues. CDR1 and CDR2 (germline): SNHLY, FYNNEI. V gave up 8 bases and J gave up 4 bases, with 14 bases separating them. The chain's CDR3 is CASSNAGFYGYTF. The CDR3 DNA sequence: TGTGCCAGCTCAAACGCAGGCTTCTATGGCTACACCTTC. The full variable domain, in which reference TRBV2 and TRBJ1-2 provide the parts outside the CDR3, is EPEVTQTPSHQVTQMGQEVILRCVPISNHLYFYWYRQILGQKVEFLVSFYNNEISEKSEIFDDQFSVERPDGSNFTLKIRSTKLEDSAMYFCASSNAGFYGYTFGSGTRLTVV.

The rearrangement links TRBV28 to TRBJ2-7; 9 positions match TRBD1. The V and J ends lost 6 bases and 0 bases, in that order; junction bases with no gene match: 12. Germline values: CDR1 MDHEN, CDR2 SYDVKM. The CDR3 has 17 residues. DNA of the CDR3: TGTGCCAGCAGACCGGGACAGGGCAAGCAAGGCTCCTACGAGCAGTACTTC. This encodes CASRPGQGKQGSYEQYF.

This clone was picked up one time. The chain is built from TRBV28 and TRBJ2-5, with D possibly being TRBD1 (5 bases). V was trimmed by 7 bases and J by 5 bases, leaving 11 bases between them. CDR3 size: 12 residues. Germline V gene sequence: CDR1 MDHEN, CDR2 SYDVKM. In DNA, the CDR3 is TGTGCCAGCACAGGGTCTGGGGAGACCCAGTACTTC. Translation gives CASTGSGETQYF.

The chain carries TRBV12-3 or TRBV12-4 and TRBJ1-2; D is perhaps TRBD1 (6 bases). The V gene lost 5 bases and the J gene lost 5 bases, with 12 bases spanning the gap. This CDR3 is 13 amino acids long. Here the CDR3 reads CASSIGQLYGYTF. The CDR3 nucleotides read TGTGCCAGCAGTATAGGACAGTTATATGGCTACACCTTC.

Comment on this clone: The sample contains more than one DNA sequence encoding this CDR3. This chain uses TRBV7-2 with TRBJ1-3, with D perhaps TRBD1 (5 bases). The germline gives CDR1 SGHTA, CDR2 FQGNSA. The CDR3 covers 13 residues. The V and J ends lost 4 bases and 4 bases respectively, with 8 bases between them. The CDR3 reads CASSSRQGNTIYF. CDR3 coding DNA: TGTGCCAGCAGCTCACGACAGGGAAACACCATATATTTT.

The V call is TRBV28, the J call TRBJ1-5, with D possibly being TRBD1 (5 bases). CDR1 and CDR2 from the germline V gene are MDHEN and SYDVKM. CDR3 length: 15 amino acids. V was shortened by 5 bases and J by 5 bases, with 16 bases between the two germline ends. The CDR3 loop reads CASSALEGRDQPQHF. CDR3 in DNA: TGTGCCAGCAGTGCCCTGGAGGGGCGGGATCAGCCCCAGCATTTT.

The genes are TRBV19 and TRBJ2-1; 10 nucleotides line up with TRBD2. Germline lookup yields CDR1 LNHDA and CDR2 SQIVND (reference sequence). Trimming took 0 bases from V and 8 from J; bases not matched to a gene: 13. The CDR3 has 18 amino acids. CDR3 protein: CASSIDLHWTSGRDEQFF. The CDR3 nucleotides read TGTGCCAGTAGTATAGATTTACACTGGACTAGCGGCCGTGATGAGCAGTTCTTC.

CDR3: CASRTSFPYEQYF. The CDR3 bases are TGTGCCAGCAGGACTTCCTTTCCCTACGAGCAGTACTTC. This chain joins TRBV6-5 and TRBJ2-7; D is unclear. The ends were cut back, 6 bases at V and 2 bases at J, with 11 bases in the middle. The CDR3 consists of 13 residues. Per germline, CDR1 MNHEY and CDR2 SVGAGI.

Points on this clone: The junction shows a germline mismatch at one end, possibly a read error. This sequence joins TRBV15 and TRBJ2-6; 8 nucleotides match TRBD1. CDR1 LNHNV and CDR2 YYDKDF come from the germline V gene (reference sequence). The CDR3 totals 20 residues. CDR3 DNA sequence: TGTGCCACCAGCAGAACTCTACGACAGGGGCCCTTTTCTGGTGCCAACGTCCTGACTTTC. This sequence encodes CATSRTLRQGPFSGANVLTF.

The chain links TRBV30 to TRBJ1-4; TRBD1 matches at 9 bases. J was trimmed by 8 bases and V by 2 bases; bases with no gene match: 9. The CDR3 is 15 residues long. Germline-derived CDR1 and CDR2 are GTSNPN and SVGIG (reference sequence). CDR3 DNA sequence: TGTGCCTGGAGTTTAGGGGACAGGGTCGGGGAAAAACTGTTTTTT. Translated: CAWSLGDRVGEKLFF.